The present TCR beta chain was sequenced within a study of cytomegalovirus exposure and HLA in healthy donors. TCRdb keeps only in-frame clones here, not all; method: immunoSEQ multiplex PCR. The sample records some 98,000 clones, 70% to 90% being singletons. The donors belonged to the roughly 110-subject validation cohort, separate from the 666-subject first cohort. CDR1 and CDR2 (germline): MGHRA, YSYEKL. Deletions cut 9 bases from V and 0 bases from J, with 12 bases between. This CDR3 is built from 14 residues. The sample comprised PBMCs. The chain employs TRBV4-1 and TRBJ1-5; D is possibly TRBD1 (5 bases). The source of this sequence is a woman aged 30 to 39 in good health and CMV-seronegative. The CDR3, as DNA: TGCGCCAGTAAAAGCGGGGGTAGCAATCAGCCCCAGCATTTT. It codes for CASKSGGSNQPQHF.